What follows are 20 T cell receptor beta chains derived from one specimen sequenced in a study of molecular identifiers for immune sequencing clone quantification. Each CDR3 protein is one row after TCRdb ran MiXCR on the PCR reads. Of roughly 320,000 distinct CDR3 sequences in the sample, roughly 23% were seen once. The sequenced sample consisted of naive CD8+ T cells from blood, with Jurkat cell RNA spiked in. Specified subset: FACS-sorted CD8+CD4-CCR7+CD45RA+ naive T cells. The receptors come from a human donor in good health. Some libraries in this study had Jurkat cell RNA spiked in.

The J gene is TRBJ2-3, the V gene TRBV6-1; 8 bases map to TRBD2. CDR1 is MNHNS and CDR2 is SASEGT in the germline V gene. V was clipped by 5 bases and J by 5 bases; unmatched bases: 9. The CDR3 has 15 residues. Here the CDR3 DNA reads TGTGCCAGCAGTCTACTAACGGGGGGGGGAGATACGCAGTATTTT. Its protein product is CASSLLTGGGDTQYF.

Only a few counts were recorded for this clonotype. V gene TRBV6-5 combines with J gene TRBJ2-3; TRBD2 matches at 12 bases. Germline values: CDR1 MNHEY, CDR2 SVGAGI. V trimming: 6 bases; J trimming: 4 bases; junction bases outside the gene matches: 26. This CDR3 has 22 residues. The CDR3 DNA sequence: TGTGCCAGCAGCCCCGGGAGGCTGGCCGGGGCTAGCGGGAGGGCCTGGTCAGATACGCAGTATTTT. Protein sequence: CASSPGRLAGASGRAWSDTQYF.

V gene TRBV2 combines with J gene TRBJ2-5; tentative D call: TRBD1 (6 bases). The V and J ends lost 4 bases and 0 bases respectively, with 12 bases between them. This CDR3 is built from 15 residues. CDR1 is SNHLY, CDR2 FYNNEI, per germline. CDR3: CASSGSYRDQETQYF. The DNA for the CDR3 is TGTGCCAGCAGTGGTTCGTACAGGGACCAAGAGACCCAGTACTTC. Full variable domain (missing parts from reference TRBV2 and TRBJ2-5): EPEVTQTPSHQVTQMGQEVILRCVPISNHLYFYWYRQILGQKVEFLVSFYNNEISEKSEIFDDQFSVERPDGSNFTLKIRSTKLEDSAMYFCASSGSYRDQETQYFGPGTRLLVL.

On this clonotype: This may come from a read error, since a much larger clone is one base off. The chain recombines TRBV20-1 with TRBJ2-7; 7 bases fit TRBD1. With 6 bases clipped from V and 4 bases from J, the junction kept 9 bases outside the gene matches. The CDR3 runs to 13 residues. Germline CDR1 and CDR2: DFQATT and SNEGSKA (reference sequence). For the CDR3, the DNA is TGCAGTGCACATACAGGGGTGGAGTACGAGCAGTACTTC. Translating gives CSAHTGVEYEQYF.

The chain has TRBV7-6 and TRBJ1-4; D possibly corresponds to TRBD1 (6 bases). This CDR3 is built from 16 residues. V was pared by 6 bases and J by 4 bases, with 18 bases between. CDR1 is SGHVS and CDR2 is FNYEAQ in the germline V gene. CDR3 nucleotides: TGTGCCAGCAGTTACACCGGACAGCCGAATAATGAAAAACTGTTTTTT. This codes for CASSYTGQPNNEKLFF.

As concerns this clonotype: This could be a read error, since a much larger clone is one nucleotide away. The chain has TRBV20-1 and TRBJ2-1, with 7 bases identical to TRBD1. Unmatched junction bases numbered 5, after V lost 1 base and J lost 8 bases. Germline assignment: CDR1 DFQATT and CDR2 SNEGSKA (reference sequence). The CDR3 is 13 amino acids. Written as DNA, the CDR3 is TGCAGTGCTAGAGCGGCAGGGGGAGATGAGCAGTTCTTC. Protein: CSARAAGGDEQFF.

Comment on this clonotype: A much larger clone differs from this one at a single base, so this may be a read error. This rearrangement joins TRBV20-1 to TRBJ2-3, with D perhaps assigned TRBD1 or TRBD2 (5 bases each). The germline gives CDR1 DFQATT, CDR2 SNEGSKA (reference sequence). CDR3 size: 14 residues. The CDR3 spells CSAGTGISTDAQYF. The CDR3 nucleotides are TGCAGTGCTGGGACGGGGATAAGCACAGATGCGCAGTATTTT.

This clonotype has only a few counts. The chain links TRBV18 to TRBJ2-1; 7 bases line up with TRBD2. The CDR3 is made up of 15 amino acids. The J segment lost 7 bases and the V segment lost 0 bases, leaving 6 bases of the junction unmatched. Germline CDR1 is KGHSH and CDR2 is LQKENI. The CDR3 spells CASSPPAGVGNEQFF. Written as DNA, the CDR3 is TGTGCCAGCTCACCACCGGCGGGAGTGGGGAATGAGCAGTTCTTC.

This clonotype turned up a few times. The chain has TRBV20-1 and TRBJ2-7, with TRBD2 as a possible D gene (5 bases). The germline CDR1 and CDR2 sequences are DFQATT and SNEGSKA (reference sequence). Trimming shortened V by 5 bases and J by 5 bases, and 28 bases separated the two germline ends. This CDR3 has 17 amino acids. Written as DNA, the CDR3 is TGCAGTGCTCCCGTGCTGGCGGGCGACTCGTTTGTCAACGAGCAGTACTTC. Translated, it gives CSAPVLAGDSFVNEQYF.

A single count supports this clonotype. This may be a read error: a much more frequent sequence differs by one nucleotide. The chain is built from TRBV6-5 and TRBJ2-7; D gene unclear. Germline lookup yields CDR1 MNHEY and CDR2 SVGAGI. The CDR3 is made up of 14 amino acids. V was cut by 2 bases and J by 6 bases, with 14 bases left in between. The CDR3 reads CASSYTDGTCEQYF. The CDR3 DNA is TGTGCCAGCAGTTACACTGACGGTACCTGCGAGCAGTACTTC.

This clonotype was seen many times. The rearrangement links TRBV4-2 to TRBJ2-2; 9 bases align to TRBD1. J lost 3 bases, V lost 8 bases, and 10 bases had no gene match. Germline CDR1 and CDR2: LGHNA and YNFKEQ. This CDR3 comprises 16 residues. The CDR3 reads CASGVYTGGDTGELFF. CDR3 coding DNA: TGTGCCAGCGGAGTCTACACAGGGGGCGACACCGGGGAGCTGTTTTTT.

Comments on this clonotype: This could be a read error, since a much larger clone is one nucleotide away. The V and J genes are TRBV14 and TRBJ2-1; D is unclear. The germline V gene encodes CDR1 SGHDN and CDR2 FVKESK. This CDR3 region has 15 residues. CDR3 protein: CAGSQDVGNYNEQFF. DNA of the CDR3: TGTGCCGGCAGCCAAGACGTGGGCAACTACAATGAGCAGTTCTTC.

J is TRBJ2-6 and V is TRBV30; 9 bases line up with TRBD1. The CDR3 covers 17 residues. In germline, CDR1 is GTSNPN, CDR2 SVGIG (reference sequence). With 0 bases clipped from V and 1 base from J, the junction kept 4 bases outside the gene matches. The CDR3 loop is CAWSVYRGPSGANVLTF. DNA for the CDR3: TGTGCCTGGAGTGTATACAGGGGGCCTTCTGGGGCCAACGTCCTGACTTTC. The whole variable domain, remainder taken from reference TRBV30 and TRBJ2-6, is SQTIHQWPATLVQPVGSPLSLECTVEGTSNPNLYWYRQAAGRGLQLLFYSVGIGQISSEVPQNLSASRPQDRQFILSSKKLLLSDSGFYLCAWSVYRGPSGANVLTFGAGSRLTVL.

Points on this clonotype: A much larger clonotype is one base distant, so this may be a read error. A read error is likely, as this CDR3 ends without the conserved phenylalanine or tryptophan. The CDR3 protein is CASIMAGEDEQFS. Here the CDR3 DNA reads TGTGCCAGTATCATGGCCGGGGAAGATGAGCAGTTCTCC. The rearrangement joins TRBV19 to TRBJ2-1; the D gene is possibly TRBD2 (5 bases). The V gene lost 7 bases and the J gene lost 8 bases, with 15 bases spanning the gap. Germline assignment: CDR1 LNHDA and CDR2 SQIVND (reference sequence). CDR3 length: 13 amino acids.

The chain links TRBV4-1 to TRBJ2-1; D tentatively reads TRBD1 or TRBD2 (5 bases each). Germline V CDR1 and CDR2: MGHRA, YSYEKL. Trimming pared 3 bases from V and 7 bases from J, leaving 22 bases between. CDR3 length: 17 residues. The CDR3 DNA is TGCGCCAGCAGCCATGATCTCACCGGGACCCCGAGGAATGAGCAGTTCTTC. This encodes CASSHDLTGTPRNEQFF.

About this clonotype itself: With a much larger clone just one base away, this may be a read error. This rearrangement joins TRBV4-2 to TRBJ2-7; 11 nucleotides agree with TRBD2. The CDR3 is 15 residues long. The V segment lost 4 bases and the J segment 6 bases; nucleotides outside the gene matches: 8. The V gene's germline CDR1 is LGHNA and CDR2 YNFKEQ. CDR3 nucleotides: TGTGCCAGCAGCCCAGATTTGGGACTAGCGGTCGAGCAGTACTTC. Residues: CASSPDLGLAVEQYF.

This clonotype appeared many times. The chain uses TRBV30 and TRBJ2-7; D might be TRBD1 (7 bases). The germline CDR1 and CDR2 sequences are GTSNPN and SVGIG (reference sequence). The CDR3 is 12 amino acids. Trimming removed 7 bases from V and 2 bases from J, with 12 bases in between. CDR3 nucleotide sequence: TGTGCCTTTGGCAGGGGGGCCTACGAGCAGTACTTC. It yields the protein CAFGRGAYEQYF. The full variable domain, completed using reference TRBV30 and TRBJ2-7, is SQTIHQWPATLVQPVGSPLSLECTVEGTSNPNLYWYRQAAGRGLQLLFYSVGIGQISSEVPQNLSASRPQDRQFILSSKKLLLSDSGFYLCAFGRGAYEQYFGPGTRLTVT.

V gene TRBV19 combines with J gene TRBJ1-5; weak D call: TRBD1 (6 bases). Looked up from germline, CDR1 is LNHDA and CDR2 is SQIVND (reference sequence). The CDR3 contains 13 residues. Trimming removed 6 bases at V and 6 bases at J, with 12 bases between. Written as DNA, the CDR3 is TGTGCCAGTAGCACAGGGAAAGTTCAGCCCCAGCATTTT. This gives the protein CASSTGKVQPQHF.

Points on this clonotype: Being one base from a much bigger clone, this may be a read error. This is likely a read error, given that the CDR3 carries no conserved phenylalanine or tryptophan at its end. V gene TRBV5-1 combines with J gene TRBJ2-1; 12 bases align to TRBD1. Germline V CDR1 and CDR2: SGHRS, YFSETQ. The trim removed 7 bases at V and 6 bases at J, leaving 11 bases unmatched. This CDR3 is 16 amino acids long. The CDR3: CASHFPGQGASNEQFS. DNA of the CDR3: TGCGCCAGCCACTTCCCGGGACAGGGGGCTTCCAATGAGCAGTTCTCC.

This clonotype was picked up one time. This may be a read error, as it is one base from a much larger clone. The chain joins TRBV30 to TRBJ2-1, with D perhaps being TRBD1 or TRBD2 (5 bases each). The germline V gene encodes CDR1 GTSNPN and CDR2 SVGIG (reference sequence). This CDR3 comprises 12 residues. The CDR3 DNA sequence: TGTGTCTGGAGTACTGTGGGGGATGAGCAGTTCTTC. Translating gives CVWSTVGDEQFF.